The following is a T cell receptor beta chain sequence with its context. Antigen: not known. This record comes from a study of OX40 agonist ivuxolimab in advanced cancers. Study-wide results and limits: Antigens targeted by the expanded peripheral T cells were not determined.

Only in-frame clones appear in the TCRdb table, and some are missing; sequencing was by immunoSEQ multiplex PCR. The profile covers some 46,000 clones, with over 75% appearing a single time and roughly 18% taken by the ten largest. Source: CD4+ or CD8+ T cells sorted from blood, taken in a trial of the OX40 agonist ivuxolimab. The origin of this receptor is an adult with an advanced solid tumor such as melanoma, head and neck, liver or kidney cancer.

CDR3 in amino acids: CASSQNRDRGLTDTQYF. The CDR3 DNA is TGTGCCAGCTCACAGAACCGGGACAGGGGGTTGACAGATACGCAGTATTTT. The chain joins TRBV18 to TRBJ2-3; 11 positions match TRBD1. Germline CDR1 is KGHSH and CDR2 is LQKENI. V lost 4 bases to trimming and J lost 3 bases; unmatched junction nucleotides: 9. CDR3 size: 17 residues.